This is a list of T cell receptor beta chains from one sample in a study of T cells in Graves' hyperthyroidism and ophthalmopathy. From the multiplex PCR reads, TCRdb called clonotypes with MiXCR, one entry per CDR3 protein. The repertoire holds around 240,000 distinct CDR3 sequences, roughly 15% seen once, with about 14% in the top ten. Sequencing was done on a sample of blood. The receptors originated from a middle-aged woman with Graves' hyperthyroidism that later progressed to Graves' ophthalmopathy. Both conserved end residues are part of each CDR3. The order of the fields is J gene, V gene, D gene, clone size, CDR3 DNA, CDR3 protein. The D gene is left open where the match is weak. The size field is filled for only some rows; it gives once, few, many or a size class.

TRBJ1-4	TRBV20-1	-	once	TGCAGTGCCTTAAAAGGGAACGAAAAACTGTTTTTT	CSALKGNEKLFF
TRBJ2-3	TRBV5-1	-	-	TGCGCCAGCAGCCCGACGCTTAGCACAGATACGCAGTATTTT	CASSPTLSTDTQYF
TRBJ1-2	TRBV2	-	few	TGTGCCAACTCGGACATTATCAATGGCTACACCTTC	CANSDIINGYTF
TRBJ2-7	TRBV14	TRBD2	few	TGTGCCAGCAGCCTAAATAGCGGGAGTGACTCCGAGCAGTACTTC	CASSLNSGSDSEQYF
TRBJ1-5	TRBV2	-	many	TGTGCCAGCAGGAGCAGCATTTATAGCAATCAGCCCCAGCATTTT	CASRSSIYSNQPQHF
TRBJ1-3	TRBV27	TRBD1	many	TGTGCCAGCAGTTTAGCCCTACAGGGGTGCGACACCATATATTTT	CASSLALQGCDTIYF
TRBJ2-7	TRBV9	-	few	TGTGCCAGCAGCGGCAATCGGGACGCCTATGAATACGAGCAGTACTTC	CASSGNRDAYEYEQYF
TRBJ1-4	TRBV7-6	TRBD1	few	TGTGCCAGCAGCTCAGGGGGCGCAGGTGAAAAACTGTTTTTT	CASSSGGAGEKLFF
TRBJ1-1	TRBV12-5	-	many	TGTGCTAGTGGTAACGGGCAGGGATCATTCCGACGGTCGGAAGCTTTCTTT	CASGNGQGSFRRSEAFF
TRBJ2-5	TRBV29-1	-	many	TGCAGCGTTGGGGACATACAAGAGACCCAGTACTTC	CSVGDIQETQYF
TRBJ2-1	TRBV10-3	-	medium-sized	TGTGCCATCAGTGATCCATACGCAGACAACCGACTCAGCTCCTACAATGAGCAGTTCTTC	CAISDPYADNRLSSYNEQFF
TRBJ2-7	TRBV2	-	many	TGTGCCAGCATCCCGTCGGGCAGTAGATCCTACGAGCAGTACTTC	CASIPSGSRSYEQYF
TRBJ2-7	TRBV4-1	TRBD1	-	TGCGCCAGCAGCCTCCGGACAGGGAATTTTTACGAGCAGTACTTC	CASSLRTGNFYEQYF
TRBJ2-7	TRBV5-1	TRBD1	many	TGCGCCAGCAGCTTCGGACAGGGGCCTAATTCCTACGAGCAGTACTTC	CASSFGQGPNSYEQYF
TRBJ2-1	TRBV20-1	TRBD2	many	TGCAGTGCCAAAGGCTTTCCCCGGGGGGTCAATGAGCAGTTCTTC	CSAKGFPRGVNEQFF
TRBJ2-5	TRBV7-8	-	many	TGTGCCAGCAGCTTACCCGGGGGGCCCCAAGAGACCCAGTACTTC	CASSLPGGPQETQYF
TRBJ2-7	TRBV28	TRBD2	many	TGTGCCAGCAGTTTATGGTTAGCGGGAGTCTTTTCCCACGAGCAGTACTTC	CASSLWLAGVFSHEQYF
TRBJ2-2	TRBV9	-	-	TGTGCCAGCAGCGCGGAAGTGACAGGCTACACCGGGGAGCTGTTTTTT	CASSAEVTGYTGELFF
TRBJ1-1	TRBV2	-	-	TGTGCCAGCAGTGGGGGTTCTCTGGAGCCGAACACTGAAGCTTTCTTT	CASSGGSLEPNTEAFF
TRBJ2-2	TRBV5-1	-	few	TGCGCCAGCAGCCAACAGGGTTATGACACCGGGGAGCTGCTTTTT	CASSQQGYDTGELLF
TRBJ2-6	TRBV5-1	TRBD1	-	TGCGCCAGCAGCTTCCCCCCCTACAGGGGGCGATCTGGGGCCAACGTCCTGACTTTC	CASSFPPYRGRSGANVLTF
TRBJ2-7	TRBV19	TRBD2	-	TGTGCCAGTAGTATTACGGCGGGAGGGATCTACGAGCAGTACTTC	CASSITAGGIYEQYF
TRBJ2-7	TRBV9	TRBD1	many	TGTGCCAGCAGCGGCCCAGGGGGCGAGCAGTACTTC	CASSGPGGEQYF
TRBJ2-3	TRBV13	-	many	TGTGCCAGCACCTCGCTTGCGGATACGCAGTATTTT	CASTSLADTQYF
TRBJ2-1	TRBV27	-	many	TGTGCCAGCATGTCGTGGGACTCCCGGAATGAGCAGTTCTTC	CASMSWDSRNEQFF
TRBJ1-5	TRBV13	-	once	TGTGCCAGCAGCTTAAGCGGGGGCGCGGGGCAGCCCCAGCATTTT	CASSLSGGAGQPQHF